This TCR beta chain originates from a study of CD8 T cells in ankylosing spondylitis. At least ten counts were recorded for this clonotype. Its antigen remains unknown. The study's findings and limits: Ankylosing spondylitis blood appeared to be characterized by a TCR beta motif of several highly homologous variants. Clones linked to disease were reported to show significant enrichment in matched ankylosing spondylitis synovial fluid.

CDR1 and CDR2 (germline): WNHNN, SYGVQD (reference sequence). Trimming stripped 2 bases from V and 1 base from J, with 2 bases between. This CDR3 is built from 13 residues. TCRdb reprocessed the 5' RACE reads via MiXCR and lists one record per CDR3 protein. This sample has some 140,000 distinct CDR3 sequences, with roughly 7.7% found just once. This receptor was obtained from a male donor with ankylosing spondylitis. The sample consisted of synovial fluid, either unsorted or a sorted T cell fraction (not recorded which). The chain joins TRBV10-1 to TRBJ2-2; D remains ambiguous. Written as DNA, the CDR3 is TGCGCCAGCAGTGAGCTGAACACCGGGGAGCTGTTTTTT. Its protein product is CASSELNTGELFF.